The rows below give T cell receptor beta chains drawn from one sample of a study of CD8+ T cells in alopecia areata. Measured with immunoSEQ multiplex PCR; TCRdb has only the in-frame clones, and not every one. The sample has 110,000 to 150,000 clones, roughly 50% seen once. The sequencing here drew on CD4+ T cells sorted from blood, taken at week 0. The receptors here all came from a human donor with alopecia areata. Both conserved end residues are part of each CDR3. The order of the fields is V gene, D gene, CDR3 length, J gene, clone size, CDR3 protein, CDR3 DNA. D genes are given only for firm matches. A row's size may be missing; if present it is once, few, many or a size class.

v_call: TRBV7-2
d_call: TRBD2
cdr3_length: 14
j_call: TRBJ2-3
clone_size: few
cdr3_aa: CASSSRGVTDTQYF
cdr3_nt: TGTGCCAGCAGCTCCCGGGGGGTCACAGATACGCAGTATTTT

v_call: TRBV4-3
d_call: TRBD2
cdr3_length: 16
j_call: TRBJ2-3
clone_size: few
cdr3_aa: CASSQKQRGETDTQYF
cdr3_nt: TGCGCCAGCAGCCAAAAGCAGCGGGGGGAGACAGATACGCAGTATTTT

v_call: TRBV23-1
d_call: TRBD2
cdr3_length: 16
j_call: TRBJ2-2
clone_size: NA
cdr3_aa: CASSHPAGRDTGELFF
cdr3_nt: TGCGCCAGCAGTCATCCTGCAGGGAGGGACACCGGGGAGCTGTTTTTT

v_call: TRBV5-1
d_call: TRBD2
cdr3_length: 15
j_call: TRBJ2-1
clone_size: NA
cdr3_aa: CASSSLSGGASEQFF
cdr3_nt: TGCGCCAGCAGCTCCCTAAGCGGGGGGGCCAGTGAGCAGTTCTTC

v_call: TRBV4-2
d_call: NA
cdr3_length: 17
j_call: TRBJ2-5
clone_size: NA
cdr3_aa: CASSQGQGPTNQETQYF
cdr3_nt: TGTGCCAGCAGCCAGGGCCAGGGACCTACAAACCAAGAGACCCAGTACTTC

v_call: TRBV19
d_call: NA
cdr3_length: 15
j_call: TRBJ2-7
clone_size: NA
cdr3_aa: CASSLFGTQSYEQYF
cdr3_nt: TGTGCCAGTAGCCTCTTTGGGACACAGAGCTACGAGCAGTACTTC

v_call: TRBV4-1
d_call: NA
cdr3_length: 14
j_call: TRBJ1-2
clone_size: once
cdr3_aa: CASSPTGPNYGYTF
cdr3_nt: TGCGCCAGCAGCCCCACCGGGCCTAACTATGGCTACACCTTC

v_call: TRBV14
d_call: NA
cdr3_length: 13
j_call: TRBJ1-6
clone_size: NA
cdr3_aa: CASSKNPNSPLHF
cdr3_nt: TGTGCCAGCAGCAAAAACCCTAATTCACCCCTCCACTTT

v_call: TRBV10-3
d_call: TRBD1
cdr3_length: 14
j_call: TRBJ2-7
clone_size: NA
cdr3_aa: CAISDPGQVYEQYF
cdr3_nt: TGTGCCATCAGTGACCCCGGACAGGTCTACGAGCAGTACTTC

v_call: TRBV29-1
d_call: NA
cdr3_length: 13
j_call: TRBJ1-1
clone_size: NA
cdr3_aa: CSVDSAGVNRAFF
cdr3_nt: TGCAGCGTTGATTCAGCAGGGGTTAATCGAGCTTTCTTT

v_call: TRBV30
d_call: NA
cdr3_length: 12
j_call: TRBJ2-1
clone_size: NA
cdr3_aa: CAWSTGLREQFF
cdr3_nt: TGTGCCTGGAGTACAGGGTTACGCGAGCAGTTCTTC

v_call: TRBV21-1
d_call: NA
cdr3_length: 16
j_call: TRBJ2-7
clone_size: NA
cdr3_aa: CASSKGTLSSPYEQYF
cdr3_nt: TGTGCCAGCAGCAAGGGGACTCTTTCGTCCCCCTACGAGCAGTACTTC

v_call: TRBV15
d_call: NA
cdr3_length: 14
j_call: TRBJ2-2
clone_size: once
cdr3_aa: CATSRSSETGELFF
cdr3_nt: TGTGCCACCAGCAGATCCAGCGAGACCGGGGAGCTGTTTTTT

v_call: TRBV19
d_call: NA
cdr3_length: 14
j_call: TRBJ2-7
clone_size: NA
cdr3_aa: CASSIRDGSYEQYF
cdr3_nt: TGTGCCAGTAGTATCCGGGACGGATCCTACGAGCAGTACTTC

v_call: TRBV11-3
d_call: TRBD2
cdr3_length: 17
j_call: TRBJ2-1
clone_size: NA
cdr3_aa: CASSLDYGLAGSNEQFF
cdr3_nt: TGTGCCAGCAGCTTAGATTATGGGCTAGCGGGGAGCAATGAGCAGTTCTTC

v_call: TRBV7-2
d_call: NA
cdr3_length: 15
j_call: TRBJ2-3
clone_size: NA
cdr3_aa: CASSTSRLSTDTQYF
cdr3_nt: TGTGCCAGCAGCACAAGCAGACTTAGCACAGATACGCAGTATTTT

v_call: TRBV5-6
d_call: NA
cdr3_length: 15
j_call: TRBJ2-6
clone_size: few
cdr3_aa: CASSFLMTGANVLTF
cdr3_nt: TGTGCCAGCAGCTTTCTGATGACTGGGGCCAACGTCCTGACTTTC

v_call: TRBV7-3
d_call: NA
cdr3_length: 17
j_call: TRBJ2-6
clone_size: NA
cdr3_aa: CASSLTPTISGANVLTF
cdr3_nt: TGTGCCAGCAGCTTAACGCCCACGATCTCTGGGGCCAACGTCCTGACTTTC

v_call: TRBV19
d_call: NA
cdr3_length: 10
j_call: TRBJ1-2
clone_size: NA
cdr3_aa: CASNSNGYTF
cdr3_nt: TGTGCCAGTAACAGTAATGGCTACACCTTC

v_call: TRBV11-2
d_call: NA
cdr3_length: 13
j_call: TRBJ1-5
clone_size: NA
cdr3_aa: CASSLRGNQPQHF
cdr3_nt: TGTGCCAGCAGCTTAAGGGGGAATCAGCCCCAGCATTTT

v_call: TRBV6-1
d_call: TRBD2
cdr3_length: 17
j_call: TRBJ2-1
clone_size: NA
cdr3_aa: CASSEAYAGGPRNEQFF
cdr3_nt: TGTGCCAGCAGTGAAGCGTATGCGGGGGGGCCTCGGAATGAGCAGTTCTTC

v_call: TRBV7-8
d_call: NA
cdr3_length: 14
j_call: TRBJ1-1
clone_size: NA
cdr3_aa: CASRKTGRDTEAFF
cdr3_nt: TGTGCCAGCAGAAAGACAGGACGGGACACTGAAGCTTTCTTT

v_call: TRBV15
d_call: NA
cdr3_length: 15
j_call: TRBJ2-5
clone_size: few
cdr3_aa: CATSRDKGGEETQYF
cdr3_nt: TGTGCCACCAGCAGGGACAAAGGCGGGGAGGAGACCCAGTACTTC

v_call: TRBV23-1
d_call: TRBD2
cdr3_length: 15
j_call: TRBJ2-7
clone_size: NA
cdr3_aa: CASSRRTSGWIWQYF
cdr3_nt: TGCGCCAGCAGTCGTCGAACTAGCGGGTGGATTTGGCAGTACTTC